This T cell receptor (beta chain) is drawn from a study of blood T cells in healthy people across ages. Alongside a J-beta primer mix, a sample-barcoded 5' primer served in a second PCR lasting about 6 to 11 cycles. Per sample, CDR3-containing paired-end reads numbered at least 2.5 million. Each CDR3 protein gets one entry after TCRdb re-called the 5' RACE reads with MiXCR. The sample shows hundreds of thousands of distinct CDR3 sequences, about 56% of them seen only once. Per germline, CDR1 SGHAT and CDR2 FQNNGV. Between the trimmed V and J ends, which lost 1 base and 6 bases, there was a span of 15 bases. The CDR3 has 15 amino acids. The study, taken as a whole, reports: Observed TCR beta diversity per million T cells went down as age went up. This fall followed a roughly linear course with age. Nothing was known about donor CMV status, and this possibly confounded expanded clonotype changes.

To note about this clonotype: The target antigen is unknown.

This sequence joins TRBV11-2 and TRBJ1-2, with D tentatively TRBD1 (5 bases). The specimen was blood. The origin of this receptor is a man between 40 and 49 years old in good health. CDR3 residues: CASSLGGTVYHGYTF. CDR3 coding DNA: TGTGCCAGCAGCTTAGGGGGCACGGTTTACCATGGCTACACCTTC.